Below, 27 T cell receptor beta chains from the same sample are listed, as sequenced in a study of blood T cell repertoires in COVID-19. Sequencing used immunoSEQ multiplex PCR; TCRdb keeps in-frame clones, though not all of them. Seen here are some 260,000 clones, roughly 88% observed once, and the top ten hold roughly 6%. Sequenced input: peripheral blood. These receptors all come from a woman in her thirties with COVID-19, enrolled during active disease.

V usage is TRBV18 and J usage is TRBJ2-1; D gene uncertain. The V gene lost 3 bases and the J gene lost 1 base, with 7 bases spanning the gap. Germline V gives CDR1 KGHSH, CDR2 LQKENI. The CDR3 contains 14 residues. The CDR3 is CASSPNESYNEQFF. Written as DNA, the CDR3 is TGTGCCAGCTCACCCAACGAGTCCTACAATGAGCAGTTCTTC.

The chain has TRBV6-2 or TRBV6-3 and TRBJ2-7, with TRBD1 matching over 9 bases. The CDR3 is made up of 11 amino acids. Germline CDR1 is MNHEY and CDR2 is SVGEGT. J was trimmed by 7 bases and V by 5 bases; bases with no gene match: 0. This CDR3 is CASSDRGEQYV. Written as DNA, the CDR3 is TGTGCCAGCAGTGACAGGGGGGAGCAGTACGTC.

This chain links TRBV9 with TRBJ2-3, with a tentative D call TRBD1 (7 bases). With 4 bases removed from V and 1 base from J, the gap between germline ends came to 19 bases. The germline V gene encodes CDR1 SGDLS and CDR2 YYNGEE. This CDR3 spans 17 amino acids. The CDR3 region is CASSLGQGGYGTDTQYF. The DNA for the CDR3 is TGTGCCAGCAGCTTGGGGCAGGGGGGTTACGGCACAGATACGCAGTATTTT. The full variable domain, its missing parts supplied by reference TRBV9 and TRBJ2-3, is DSGVTQTPKHLITATGQRVTLRCSPRSGDLSVYWYQQSLDQGLQFLIQYYNGEERAKGNILERFSAQQFPDLHSELNLSSLELGDSALYFCASSLGQGGYGTDTQYFGPGTRLTVL.

The rearrangement links TRBV28 to TRBJ1-2; D ambiguous. CDR3 length equals 12 residues. The V gene's germline CDR1 is MDHEN and CDR2 SYDVKM. Between the trimmed V and J ends, which lost 6 bases and 7 bases, there was a span of 12 bases. The CDR3 is CASSPWSGGYTF. CDR3 nucleotide sequence: TGTGCCAGCAGCCCTTGGAGCGGTGGCTACACCTTC.

The chain recombines TRBV19 with TRBJ1-2; 7 bases fit TRBD1. The CDR3 totals 15 residues. The J segment lost 1 base and the V segment lost 10 bases, leaving 12 bases of the junction unmatched. Germline loops: CDR1 LNHDA, CDR2 SQIVND (reference sequence). CDR3 coding DNA: TGTGCCACCGCCCGAACAGGGGATAATAACTATGGCTACACCTTC. This codes for CATARTGDNNYGYTF.

V usage is TRBV28 and J usage is TRBJ1-2; 7 bases align to TRBD1. The CDR3 contains 15 residues. The trim removed 2 bases at V and 1 base at J, leaving 4 bases unmatched. Looked up from germline, CDR1 is MDHEN and CDR2 is SYDVKM. CDR3 residues: CASSLGTANNYGYTF. The DNA of the CDR3 is TGTGCCAGCAGTTTAGGGACAGCTAATAACTATGGCTACACCTTC.

This chain links TRBV19 with TRBJ2-3; possible D gene TRBD1, 6 bases. Trimming shortened V by 6 bases and J by 1 base, and 11 bases separated the two germline ends. The CDR3 totals 14 residues. The germline CDR1 and CDR2 sequences are LNHDA and SQIVND (reference sequence). In nucleotides, the CDR3 is TGTGCCAGTAGCTACAGGGTGGGCACAGATACGCAGTATTTT. Translated: CASSYRVGTDTQYF.

The chain couples TRBV21-1 to TRBJ2-7; TRBD2, as called in the table, went unchecked against the DNA. TRBV21-1 is given as a pseudogene. There are 14 residues in the CDR3. CDR3 sequence: CASTLALDLYEQYV. The CDR3 DNA reads TGTGCCAGCACACTAGCATTGGACCTCTACGAGCAGTACGTC.

This clone was seen a handful of times. The CDR3 DNA reads TGTGCCACCCGGCCAGGGGGCGCAGACTATGGCTACACCTTC. As protein: CATRPGGADYGYTF. V and J are TRBV24-1 and TRBJ1-2; 8 nucleotides line up with TRBD1. Trimming took 9 bases from V and 3 from J; bases not matched to a gene: 8. Germline CDR1 KGHDR, CDR2 SFDVKD. The CDR3 is 14 amino acids.

The chain has TRBV21-1 and TRBJ2-7; TRBD2 was called by the table and not checked on the DNA. TRBV21-1 constitutes a pseudogene. The CDR3 extends over 17 amino acids. The CDR3 spells CASSKVGGAAPWYEQYV. The CDR3 region has the DNA TGTGCCAGCAGCAAAGTCGGAGGGGCAGCACCATGGTACGAGCAGTACGTC.

The rearrangement uses TRBV29-1 and TRBJ1-1; the D is unclear. The CDR3 has 15 residues. The germline V and J ends were trimmed by 4 bases and 1 base, with 16 bases remaining between them. Germline assignment: CDR1 SQVTM and CDR2 ANQGSEA. The CDR3 region is CSVVDRLRRNTEAFF. The CDR3 DNA reads TGCAGCGTTGTGGATAGGCTAAGGAGGAACACTGAAGCTTTCTTT.

CDR3: CASSLDGGSGAEAFF. DNA for the CDR3: TGTGCCAGCAGCTTAGATGGGGGGAGTGGTGCTGAAGCTTTCTTT. This chain connects TRBV11-2 to TRBJ1-1; TRBD1 is a possible D gene (5 bases). CDR1 is SGHAT, CDR2 FQNNGV, per germline. Trimming took 0 bases from V and 6 from J, leaving 14 bases between them. The length of the CDR3 is 15 residues.

The CDR3 coding sequence is TGCGCCAGCTATGTTGATGGGGGCGTCACCGGGGAGCTGTTTTTT. Its protein is CASYVDGGVTGELFF. The chain carries TRBV5-1 and TRBJ2-2, with a tentative D call TRBD1 (6 bases). The ends were cut back, 7 bases at V and 4 bases at J, with 17 bases in the middle. CDR3 length: 15 amino acids. Germline V CDR1 and CDR2: SGHRS, YFSETQ.

The J gene is TRBJ2-7, the V gene TRBV6-1; possible D gene TRBD1, 5 bases. This CDR3 is built from 12 residues. Germline-derived CDR1 and CDR2 are MNHNS and SASEGT. The V end lost 3 bases, the J end lost 5 bases, and 8 bases lay between the germline ends. CDR3 coding DNA: TGTGCCAGCAGTGACAGGGATGACGAGCAGTACTTC. It yields the protein CASSDRDDEQYF.

The V and J genes are TRBV6-2 or TRBV6-3 and TRBJ2-7; unclear D gene. Germline V gives CDR1 MNHEY, CDR2 SVGEGT. V dropped 1 base and J dropped 0 bases, with 7 bases sitting between them. This CDR3 has 14 amino acids. The CDR3 loop reads CASSYFGSSYEQYF. In DNA form, the CDR3 reads TGTGCCAGCAGTTACTTTGGCAGCTCCTACGAGCAGTACTTC.

V and J are TRBV6-5 and TRBJ2-5; TRBD1 agrees at 8 bases. Unmatched junction bases numbered 7, after V lost 2 bases and J lost 5 bases. In germline, CDR1 is MNHEY, CDR2 SVGAGI. The CDR3 covers 15 residues. DNA for the CDR3: TGTGCCAGCAGTTACAACAGGGGGTCCGGGGAGACCCAGTACTTC. Its translation is CASSYNRGSGETQYF.

The J gene is TRBJ2-3, the V gene TRBV7-9; D is perhaps TRBD1 (6 bases). The V gene's germline CDR1 is SEHNR and CDR2 FQNEAQ (reference sequence). V dropped 5 bases and J dropped 11 bases, with 17 bases sitting between them. The CDR3 sequence is 13 residues long. The CDR3 bases are TGTGCCAGCAGCGTCTATAGGGGGACGGAGCAGTATTTT. It codes for CASSVYRGTEQYF.

The chain combines TRBV5-1 with TRBJ2-3, with D perhaps TRBD1 (5 bases). This CDR3 is built from 17 residues. CDR1 and CDR2 from the germline V gene are SGHRS and YFSETQ. The ends were cut back, 0 bases at V and 2 bases at J, with 16 bases in the middle. The CDR3 sequence is CASSLGPWTTDTDTQYF. In nucleotides, the CDR3 is TGCGCCAGCAGCTTGGGCCCGTGGACAACCGACACAGATACGCAGTATTTT.

J is TRBJ1-4 and V is TRBV5-5; no firm D call. V lost 0 bases and J lost 0, with 9 bases in between. The CDR3 consists of 16 residues. Germline-derived CDR1 and CDR2 are SGHKS and YYEKEE (reference sequence). For the CDR3, the DNA is TGTGCCAGCAGCTTGGTTCAGACTGCAACTAATGAAAAACTGTTTTTT. Protein sequence: CASSLVQTATNEKLFF.

V is TRBV28 and J is TRBJ2-1; TRBD2 matches 8 bases. The CDR3 length is 17 residues. The ends lost 7 bases at V and 1 base at J; junction bases unmatched: 12. Germline V gives CDR1 MDHEN, CDR2 SYDVKM. In DNA, the CDR3 is TGTGCCAGCAACCCCCCACGGGGGGGGGTTTCCTACAATGAGCAGTTCTTC. This translates into CASNPPRGGVSYNEQFF.

This chain links TRBV5-1 with TRBJ2-5; 10 bases line up with TRBD1. This CDR3 region has 18 residues. Germline V gene lookup returns CDR1 SGHRS and CDR2 YFSETQ. The ends lost 4 bases at V and 5 bases at J; junction bases unmatched: 17. The CDR3 sequence: CASSGPGQGTPGRETQYF. DNA for the CDR3: TGCGCCAGCAGCGGCCCGGGACAGGGGACCCCCGGGAGGGAGACCCAGTACTTC.

This clone has a single count. The chain recombines TRBV4-1 with TRBJ2-1, with 7 nucleotides matching TRBD2. V lost 3 bases and J lost 7; bases outside the gene matches: 12. The CDR3 is made up of 16 amino acids. Germline V CDR1 and CDR2: MGHRA, YSYEKL. Here the CDR3 reads CASSHLVLAPSNEQFF. In DNA form, the CDR3 reads TGCGCCAGCAGCCATTTGGTACTAGCGCCTAGTAATGAGCAGTTCTTC.

The rearrangement links TRBV6-1 to TRBJ1-4; TRBD1 aligns across 7 bases. The CDR3 is 16 residues long. The V gene end was trimmed by 1 base and the J gene end by 8 bases; junction bases not matched to a gene: 10. The germline gives CDR1 MNHNS, CDR2 SASEGT. Written as DNA, the CDR3 is TGTGCCAGCAGTGAAGGTCCAGGGGGGATTTCCGAAAAACTGTTTTTT. The encoded protein is CASSEGPGGISEKLFF.

This chain links TRBV7-2 with TRBJ2-1, with D maybe TRBD1 (5 bases). V lost 4 bases and J 5 bases, leaving 6 bases between the germline ends. The germline gives CDR1 SGHTA, CDR2 FQGNSA. The CDR3 runs 12 residues. Here the CDR3 reads CASSSGHNEQFF. The CDR3 DNA sequence: TGTGCCAGCAGCTCAGGGCACAATGAGCAGTTCTTC.

V and J are TRBV4-2 and TRBJ2-2; 11 nucleotides match TRBD2. CDR3 length: 17 residues. Germline V gene sequence: CDR1 LGHNA, CDR2 YNFKEQ. Unmatched junction bases numbered 9, after V lost 2 bases and J lost 7 bases. The CDR3 DNA reads TGTGCCAGCAGCCAACAGCTAGCGGGGGGCGGGGTCGGGGAGCTGTTTTTT. The encoded protein is CASSQQLAGGGVGELFF.

CDR3 residues: CASRPTSSYNEQFF. CDR3 DNA: TGTGCCAGCAGACCGACTAGCTCCTACAATGAGCAGTTCTTC. V usage is TRBV27 and J usage is TRBJ2-1; a weak D match, TRBD2 (6 bases). The CDR3 has 14 amino acids. V gave up 6 bases and J gave up 0 bases, with 9 bases separating them. Germline V gives CDR1 MNHEY, CDR2 SMNVEV (reference sequence).

V gene TRBV13 combines with J gene TRBJ2-6; D unresolved. V was trimmed by 2 bases and J by 1 base, leaving 6 bases between them. The CDR3 has 15 amino acids. Germline V gene sequence: CDR1 PRHDT, CDR2 FYEKMQ (reference sequence). CDR3 coding DNA: TGTGCCAGCAGCTTAATCATTTCTGGGGCCAACGTCCTGACTTTC. This encodes CASSLIISGANVLTF.